The next 9 T cell receptor beta chains were all read from a single sample in a study of blood T cell repertoires in COVID-19. Sequencing used immunoSEQ multiplex PCR; TCRdb keeps in-frame clones, though not all of them. Here the sample spans 240,000 or so clones, roughly 80% being singletons. Source material: peripheral blood. The receptors stem from a woman between 18 and 30 years old with acute or convalescent COVID-19.

J is TRBJ1-6 and V is TRBV10-3, with D perhaps matching TRBD1 (5 bases). The germline V gene encodes CDR1 ENHRY and CDR2 SYGVKD. The V end was cut by 5 bases, the J end by 4 bases, with 12 bases between. The CDR3 has 15 residues. The CDR3 reads CAISYDSPYNSPLHF. CDR3 sequence (DNA): TGTGCCATCAGTTATGACAGCCCTTATAATTCACCCCTCCACTTT.

This clone appeared once. The chain recombines TRBV27 with TRBJ1-6; D uncertain. Per the germline V gene, CDR1 is MNHEY and CDR2 is SMNVEV (reference sequence). This CDR3 is 15 amino acids long. Deletions cut 3 bases from V and 7 bases from J, with 13 bases between. CDR3 DNA: TGTGCCAGCAGTTTGACAACCGCGGGCAATTCACCCCTCCACTTT. Amino acids: CASSLTTAGNSPLHF.

The J gene is TRBJ2-3, the V gene TRBV3-1 (or the pseudogene TRBV3-2); no clear D gene. Germline CDR1 LGHDT, CDR2 YNNKEL (reference sequence). The CDR3 covers 14 residues. V dropped 4 bases and J dropped 2 bases, with 10 bases sitting between them. The CDR3 region has the DNA TGTGCCAGCAGCCTGGGCGTTACCACAGATACGCAGTATTTT. Translated, it gives CASSLGVTTDTQYF.

This chain connects TRBV19 to TRBJ2-7; 12 positions agree with TRBD2. Germline loops: CDR1 LNHDA, CDR2 SQIVND (reference sequence). The CDR3 extends over 16 amino acids. J lost 3 bases, V lost 10 bases, and 13 bases had no gene match. CDR3: CATRGQLAGGLYEQYF. CDR3 in DNA: TGTGCCACCCGGGGGCAACTAGCGGGAGGCCTCTACGAGCAGTACTTC.

The chain combines TRBV2 with TRBJ1-1; TRBD1 aligns across 8 bases. CDR1 SNHLY and CDR2 FYNNEI come from the germline V gene. The CDR3 length is 15 residues. The V segment lost 6 bases and the J segment 4 bases; nucleotides outside the gene matches: 10. The DNA of the CDR3 is TGTGCCAGCAGAATAGACAGGGGTGGCGGCACTGAAGCTTTCTTT. Its protein product is CASRIDRGGGTEAFF.

This chain connects TRBV7-9 to TRBJ2-6; 7 nucleotides agree with TRBD2. This CDR3 spans 16 amino acids. Trimming removed 4 bases from V and 4 bases from J; junction bases left unmatched: 7. Germline V lookup: CDR1 SEHNR, CDR2 FQNEAQ (reference sequence). This CDR3 is CASSSGLGPGANVLTF. The CDR3 nucleotides are TGTGCCAGCAGCTCCGGACTAGGTCCCGGGGCCAACGTCCTGACTTTC. The whole variable domain, filled in from reference TRBV7-9 and TRBJ2-6, reads DTGVSQNPRHKITKRGQNVTFRCDPISEHNRLYWYRQTLGQGPEFLTYFQNEAQLEKSRLLSDRFSAERPKGSFSTLEIQRTEQGDSAMYLCASSSGLGPGANVLTFGAGSRLTVL.

The V gene is TRBV27, the J gene TRBJ2-1, with 8 nucleotides matching TRBD1. V shed 4 bases and J 5 bases; nucleotides not matched to a gene: 16. Germline loops: CDR1 MNHEY, CDR2 SMNVEV (reference sequence). The CDR3 consists of 18 residues. The CDR3 DNA reads as TGTGCCAGCAGTTGGCAGGGGGCACACACACACACACACAATGAGCAGTTCTTC. Translation: CASSWQGAHTHTHNEQFF.

The chain is built from TRBV30 and TRBJ2-3, with 8 bases lining up with TRBD2. The CDR3 spans 15 residues. The V gene end was trimmed by 7 bases and the J gene end by 1 base; junction bases not matched to a gene: 10. The germline V gene has CDR1 GTSNPN and CDR2 SVGIG (reference sequence). The CDR3 loop is CAYTAGVGGTDTQYF. In DNA form, the CDR3 reads TGTGCCTACACAGCGGGGGTCGGGGGCACAGATACGCAGTATTTT.

This chain uses TRBV7-8 with TRBJ2-1; possible D gene TRBD2, 5 bases. The CDR3 totals 13 residues. Trimming shortened V by 4 bases and J by 5 bases, and 9 bases separated the two germline ends. Germline lookup yields CDR1 SGHVS and CDR2 FQNEAQ. CDR3 in amino acids: CASSSQLDNEQFF. The CDR3 DNA is TGTGCCAGCAGCTCCCAACTAGACAATGAGCAGTTCTTC.